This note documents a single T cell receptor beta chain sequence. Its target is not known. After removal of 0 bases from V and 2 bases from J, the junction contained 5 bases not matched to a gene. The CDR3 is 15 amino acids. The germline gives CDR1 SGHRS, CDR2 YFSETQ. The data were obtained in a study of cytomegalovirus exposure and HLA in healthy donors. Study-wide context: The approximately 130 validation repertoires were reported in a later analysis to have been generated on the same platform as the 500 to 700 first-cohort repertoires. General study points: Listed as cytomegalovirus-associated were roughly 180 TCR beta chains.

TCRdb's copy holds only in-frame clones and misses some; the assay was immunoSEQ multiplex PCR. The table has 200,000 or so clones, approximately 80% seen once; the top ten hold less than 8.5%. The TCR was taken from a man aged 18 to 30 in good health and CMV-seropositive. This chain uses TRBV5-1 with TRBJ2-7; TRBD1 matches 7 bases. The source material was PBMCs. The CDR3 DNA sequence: TGCGCCAGCAGCTTGGAAGGGGGCACCCCCTACGAGCAGTACTTC. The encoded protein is CASSLEGGTPYEQYF.